The present entry profiles one TCR beta chain with its context. The V gene end was trimmed by 6 bases and the J gene end by 0 bases; junction bases not matched to a gene: 6. Germline CDR1 is WSHSY and CDR2 is SAAADI. CDR3 length equals 17 residues. The sample is drawn from a study of shared T cell receptors in the human thymus. Produced via immunoSEQ multiplex PCR; TCRdb's table is partial and in-frame only. Here the sample spans 540,000 or so clones, about 80% being singletons. The same sample was also studied in work on human thymus T cells. That work states: Corrective cardiac surgery supplied the resected thymus tissue. Both thymic and peripheral blood repertoires showed apparently biased V and J usage. Related research found strongly overlapping thymic repertoires in unrelated individuals.

The sequence derives from a boy under three years old with a congenital heart defect. The sequenced sample consisted of thymocytes. The chain employs TRBV10-2 and TRBJ2-5; 14 nucleotides match TRBD2. The CDR3, as DNA: TGCGCCAGCAGAGGAGGGACTAGCGGGGGATACCAAGAGACCCAGTACTTC. Translation gives CASRGGTSGGYQETQYF.